This TCR beta chain was profiled in a study of vaccination and CD4 T cells after COVID-19. The treatment was: approximately 9-day PBMC culture with coronavirus spike peptide pools or control peptides (ViraFEST assay). As regards this clonotype: Its antigen is not known.

Sequencing of DNA taken from cultured CD4+ T cells relied on the Oncomine TCR Beta short-read assay. TCRdb processed the PCR reads anew with MiXCR; each CDR3 protein has one entry. Seen here are some 15,000 distinct CDR3 sequences, over 60% observed once, and the top ten hold around 16%. The sample consisted of CD4+ T cells from blood, cultured in vitro. The receptor's source is a human donor who had recovered from COVID-19.

This CDR3 reads CASMFRGVGGYEQFF. In DNA form, the CDR3 reads TGTGCCAGTATGTTCCGGGGAGTGGGGGGCTATGAGCAGTTCTTC. The chain links TRBV19 to TRBJ2-1, with D perhaps given as TRBD1 or TRBD2 (6 bases each). This CDR3 has 15 residues. The germline gives CDR1 LNHDA, CDR2 SQIVND (reference sequence). Trimming pared 7 bases from V and 8 bases from J, leaving 21 bases between.